The 21 T cell receptor beta chains below all came from one sample that was sequenced in a study of fetal regulatory T cell absence and autoimmunity. Profiled with immunoSEQ multiplex PCR; TCRdb holds only in-frame clones, not every one. Of about 95,000 clones listed, about two thirds are singletons. The sequenced sample consisted of pancreas tissue. The receptors derive from a male donor with IPEX syndrome.

This sequence joins TRBV4-2 and TRBJ2-3; tentatively, D is TRBD2 (6 bases). This CDR3 has 20 residues. V shed 0 bases and J shed 0 bases, with 22 bases lying between them. Germline V gives CDR1 LGHNA, CDR2 YNFKEQ. DNA of the CDR3: TGTGCCAGCAGCCAAGACCGGACAACGGTTGGGGGGTCTAGCACAGATACGCAGTATTTT. It encodes CASSQDRTTVGGSSTDTQYF.

The chain couples TRBV27 to TRBJ2-3; D gene ambiguous. Germline V gives CDR1 MNHEY, CDR2 SMNVEV (reference sequence). The CDR3 contains 13 residues. The ends were cut back, 8 bases at V and 2 bases at J, with 11 bases in the middle. CDR3 in amino acids: CASGVFPTDTQYF. CDR3 DNA sequence: TGTGCCAGCGGAGTTTTTCCCACAGATACGCAGTATTTT.

This chain uses TRBV4-2 with TRBJ1-5, with 12 bases lining up with TRBD1. CDR1 is LGHNA, CDR2 YNFKEQ, per germline. J lost 0 bases, V lost 4 bases, and 10 bases had no gene match. The CDR3 runs to 19 residues. The CDR3 is CASSPPGQGAPYSNQPQHF. As DNA, the CDR3 is TGTGCCAGCAGCCCGCCGGGACAGGGGGCCCCTTATAGCAATCAGCCCCAGCATTTT.

The V gene is TRBV11-3, the J gene TRBJ2-7; the match to TRBD1 covers 7 bases. CDR1 SGHNT and CDR2 YENEEA come from the germline V gene. CDR3 length: 13 residues. J lost 6 bases, V lost 3 bases, and 5 bases had no gene match. CDR3 sequence (DNA): TGTGCCAGCAGCTTGACAGGGCCGGGCGAGCAGTACTTC. Translating gives CASSLTGPGEQYF.

This clone was seen once. The chain recombines TRBV19 with TRBJ1-1; no reliable D call. With 8 bases removed from V and 11 bases from J, the gap between germline ends came to 18 bases. CDR3 size: 12 residues. From germline, CDR1 is LNHDA and CDR2 SQIVND (reference sequence). CDR3 sequence: CASVPTLGIAFF. DNA of the CDR3: TGTGCCAGTGTCCCCACTTTGGGGATTGCTTTCTTT.

The chain has TRBV10-1 and TRBJ2-3, with 16 bases lining up with TRBD2. The CDR3 has 19 residues. With V trimmed by 0 bases and J by 2 bases, 5 bases remained unmatched. From germline, CDR1 is WNHNN and CDR2 SYGVQD (reference sequence). The CDR3, as DNA: TGCGCCAGCAGTGAGTCTTATGGGACTAGCGGGGGGGCCACAGATACGCAGTATTTT. Amino acid sequence: CASSESYGTSGGATDTQYF.

This rearrangement joins TRBV11-2 to TRBJ2-7; no clear D. CDR1 SGHAT and CDR2 FQNNGV come from the germline V gene. The CDR3 is made up of 13 amino acids. Trimming cost V 1 base and J 2 bases, with 6 bases left between them. In nucleotides, the CDR3 is TGTGCCAGCAGCTTAGCGGAAACCTACGAGCAGTACTTC. Amino acid sequence: CASSLAETYEQYF.

This chain joins TRBV27 and TRBJ2-7; tentatively, D is TRBD1 (6 bases). Trimming stripped 5 bases from V and 3 bases from J, with 26 bases between. Germline V gene lookup returns CDR1 MNHEY and CDR2 SMNVEV (reference sequence). The CDR3 runs to 18 residues. As DNA, the CDR3 is TGTGCCAGCAGTCAACTCAGGGGCCTTCAGACAACCAACTACGAGCAGTACTTC. Residues: CASSQLRGLQTTNYEQYF.

The chain joins TRBV7-9 to TRBJ2-2; perhaps TRBD2 as D (6 bases). Per the germline V gene, CDR1 is SEHNR and CDR2 is FQNEAQ (reference sequence). The CDR3 spans 14 residues. V was trimmed by 4 bases and J by 4 bases, leaving 10 bases between them. The CDR3 nucleotides are TGTGCCAGCAGCTCGGGGGTGAGCACCGGGGAGCTGTTTTTT. It codes for CASSSGVSTGELFF.

The chain is built from TRBV4-2 and TRBJ1-1, with unresolved D. Trimming took off 0 bases at V and 4 bases at J, with 18 bases between the two ends. Looked up from germline, CDR1 is LGHNA and CDR2 is YNFKEQ. The CDR3 is 17 residues long. CDR3: CASSQDRHDGLGTEAFF. As DNA, the CDR3 is TGTGCCAGCAGCCAAGATCGCCATGACGGTTTGGGCACTGAAGCTTTCTTT.

The chain employs TRBV5-1 and TRBJ2-3, with 9 bases lining up with TRBD2. After removal of 3 bases from V and 2 bases from J, the junction contained 13 bases not matched to a gene. CDR1 is SGHRS, CDR2 YFSETQ, per germline. The CDR3 has 18 amino acids. CDR3 loop: CASSWRSSGSPNTDTQYF. CDR3 in DNA: TGCGCCAGCAGCTGGCGGAGTAGCGGGAGCCCCAACACAGATACGCAGTATTTT.

The genes are TRBV2 and TRBJ2-5, with TRBD1 matching over 10 bases. V was clipped by 6 bases and J by 3 bases; unmatched bases: 4. The CDR3 has 14 residues. Germline V lookup: CDR1 SNHLY, CDR2 FYNNEI. The CDR3, as DNA: TGTGCCAGCAGGAGCGGGACAGGGGAAGAGACCCAGTACTTC. Translated: CASRSGTGEETQYF.

The chain has TRBV7-2 and TRBJ1-6; D possibly corresponds to TRBD1 (5 bases). The V and J ends lost 2 bases and 10 bases respectively, with 18 bases between them. The CDR3 is made up of 16 amino acids. CDR1 SGHTA and CDR2 FQGNSA come from the germline V gene. For the CDR3, the DNA is TGTGCCAGCAGCTTAATAACAGGTCCACTAGGATCACCCCTCCACTTT. Its protein product is CASSLITGPLGSPLHF.

The chain employs TRBV16 and TRBJ2-3; either TRBD1 or TRBD2 may fit D (5 bases each). Trimming removed 2 bases from V and 0 bases from J, with 12 bases in between. Germline lookup yields CDR1 KGHSY and CDR2 FQNENV. The CDR3 is 16 residues long. The DNA of the CDR3 is TGTGCCAGCAGCCAAAGAAAATGGGACAGCACAGATACGCAGTATTTT. As protein: CASSQRKWDSTDTQYF.

The V gene is TRBV9, the J gene TRBJ2-3; D not certain. This CDR3 has 13 residues. With 9 bases removed from V and 2 bases from J, the gap between germline ends came to 13 bases. Germline assignment: CDR1 SGDLS and CDR2 YYNGEE. The CDR3 loop reads CAMGNGSTDTQYF. DNA of the CDR3: TGTGCCATGGGGAACGGTTCCACAGATACGCAGTATTTT.

The chain uses TRBV27 and TRBJ2-5, with 12 bases that match TRBD2. CDR3 length: 17 amino acids. Looked up from germline, CDR1 is MNHEY and CDR2 is SMNVEV (reference sequence). With V trimmed by 1 base and J by 5 bases, 8 bases remained unmatched. Written as DNA, the CDR3 is TGTGCCAGCAGTTTATTGGCTAGCGGGGGGGCCAGGGAGACCCAGTACTTC. Protein sequence: CASSLLASGGARETQYF.

V is TRBV7-6 and J is TRBJ2-2; 10 bases line up with TRBD2. Trimming at V came to 1 base and at J to 0 bases, leaving 2 bases not matched to a gene. Germline V gene data show CDR1 as SGHVS and CDR2 as FNYEAQ. The CDR3 totals 17 residues. CDR3 protein: CASSLGLAGANTGELFF. In nucleotides, the CDR3 is TGTGCCAGCAGCTTAGGACTAGCGGGCGCGAACACCGGGGAGCTGTTTTTT.

The chain carries TRBV30 and TRBJ1-2; 7 bases align to TRBD1. V was pared by 1 base and J by 3 bases, with 14 bases of the junction left unmatched. The CDR3 has 17 residues. Per the germline V gene, CDR1 is GTSNPN and CDR2 is SVGIG (reference sequence). As DNA, the CDR3 is TGTGCCTGGAGTGGATGGACAGGATCGAGGATGGACTATGGCTACACCTTC. Translated, it gives CAWSGWTGSRMDYGYTF.

The rearrangement joins TRBV6-5 to TRBJ1-4; a possible D gene is TRBD1 (6 bases). Per the germline V gene, CDR1 is MNHEY and CDR2 is SVGAGI. V was shortened by 4 bases and J by 6 bases, with 18 bases between the two germline ends. The CDR3 loop spans 16 amino acids. CDR3 in amino acids: CASSSSWGGAYEKLFF. CDR3 DNA sequence: TGTGCCAGCAGTTCGTCGTGGGGGGGCGCTTATGAAAAACTGTTTTTT.

The J gene is TRBJ2-1, the V gene TRBV5-6; 8 nucleotides agree with TRBD2. CDR1 and CDR2 from the germline V gene are SGHDT and YYEEEE. This CDR3 spans 17 amino acids. V shed 1 base and J 4 bases; nucleotides not matched to a gene: 10. The DNA for the CDR3 is TGTGCCAGCAGCTTGATTACGGCTAGCGGGCTGTACAATGAGCAGTTCTTC. Its protein is CASSLITASGLYNEQFF.

The V call is TRBV7-9, the J call TRBJ1-2; D uncertain. There are 13 residues in the CDR3. The V gene lost 1 base and the J gene lost 3 bases, with 6 bases spanning the gap. Germline CDR1 SEHNR, CDR2 FQNEAQ (reference sequence). The CDR3 here is CASSLEAHYGYTF. CDR3 nucleotides: TGTGCCAGCAGCTTAGAGGCCCACTATGGCTACACCTTC.